These 5 T cell receptor beta chains were all obtained from the same sample, sequenced in a study of T cells after yellow fever vaccination. TCRdb independently ran MiXCR on the 5' RACE reads; one entry per CDR3 protein. The sample includes a few hundred thousand distinct CDR3 sequences, 10% to 15% of them seen just once. The material sequenced was CD4+ T cells sorted from PBMCs, taken 45 days after the yellow fever booster vaccination. These receptors were taken from a young man who received the YFV17D yellow fever vaccine.

This clonotype was seen a few times. A junction end diverges from the germline sequence, so it may reflect a read error. The chain recombines TRBV5-1 with TRBJ2-1; D may correspond to TRBD1 or TRBD2 (5 bases each). Germline assignment: CDR1 SGHRS and CDR2 YFSETQ. The CDR3 consists of 13 residues. CDR3: CASNLGPGNEQFF. DNA of the CDR3: TGCGCCAGCAACTTGGGACCGGGGAATGAGCAGTTCTTC.

This clonotype was counted a few times. The chain is built from TRBV4-3 and TRBJ2-1; 8 bases map to TRBD1. The J segment lost 6 bases and the V segment lost 3 bases, leaving 4 bases of the junction unmatched. Germline CDR1 reads LGHNA; CDR2 reads YSLEER. The CDR3 extends over 14 amino acids. CDR3 coding DNA: TGCGCCAGCAGCCAGGACACAGGGGGCAATGAGCAGTTCTTC. The encoded protein is CASSQDTGGNEQFF.

This clonotype was recorded a few times. This chain connects TRBV4-1 to TRBJ2-7; TRBD2 matches at 10 bases. This CDR3 region has 16 residues. The germline V gene has CDR1 MGHRA and CDR2 YSYEKL. Germline trimming cut 4 bases from V and 5 bases from J; bases unmatched to any gene: 11. The CDR3 is CASSPWRLAGKDEQYF. As DNA, the CDR3 is TGCGCCAGCAGCCCCTGGAGACTAGCGGGTAAAGACGAGCAGTACTTC.

This clonotype was picked up one time. The rearrangement uses TRBV23-1 and TRBJ2-7, with 14 bases fitting TRBD2. TRBV23-1 falls under the ORF class, with uncertain function. CDR3 size: 23 residues. With V trimmed by 1 base and J by 4 bases, 24 bases remained unmatched. This CDR3 is CASSQFGRNKTSGRACLCYEQYF. The CDR3 nucleotides read TGCGCCAGCAGTCAATTCGGGAGAAATAAGACTAGCGGGAGGGCCTGTCTTTGTTACGAGCAGTACTTC.

The V call is TRBV28, the J call TRBJ2-3; 11 nucleotides line up with TRBD1. There are 19 residues in the CDR3. J was trimmed by 10 bases and V by 7 bases; bases with no gene match: 25. Per the germline V gene, CDR1 is MDHEN and CDR2 is SYDVKM. The CDR3 loop is CASTPSPGQGDAGLEAQYF. In DNA form, the CDR3 reads TGTGCCAGCACCCCCTCCCCGGGACAGGGGGACGCGGGATTGGAGGCGCAGTATTTT. Based on the CDR3 plus reference TRBV28 and TRBJ2-3, the full variable domain is DVKVTQSSRYLVKRTGEKVFLECVQDMDHENMFWYRQDPGLGLRLIYFSYDVKMKEKGDIPEGYSVSREKKERFSLILESASTNQTSMYLCASTPSPGQGDAGLEAQYFGPGTRLTVL.